Below are 24 T cell receptor beta chains sequenced from a single sample in a study of a mutant IDH1 vaccine in newly diagnosed glioma. Data came from immunoSEQ multiplex PCR; TCRdb stores just in-frame clones and leaves some out. Among about 32,000 clones listed, roughly 80% were seen once. Time point reported: week 35, safety follow-up. Alongside topical imiquimod, each dose of vaccine comprised 300 ug of mutant IDH1 20-mer peptide. Antigens of these TCRs are unknown. The source material was PBMCs, sampled from a glioma patient whose treatment included an IDH1 peptide vaccine. The receptor source for this set is a woman aged 18-29 years with glioma.

The V call is TRBV7-2, the J call TRBJ1-5; perhaps TRBD1 as D (5 bases). Germline CDR1 SGHTA, CDR2 FQGNSA. This CDR3 has 17 amino acids. V was pared by 5 bases and J by 0 bases, with 17 bases between. The CDR3 nucleotides are TGTGCCAGCAGCAGAGAACCAGGGACTATTAGCAATCAGCCCCAGCATTTT. Its translation is CASSREPGTISNQPQHF.

The V and J genes are TRBV28 and TRBJ2-3, with TRBD2 identical over 15 bases. Losses at the gene ends were 6 bases for V and 4 bases for J; bases not matched to a gene: 14. The CDR3 spans 19 residues. CDR1 is MDHEN, CDR2 SYDVKM, per germline. The CDR3 sequence: CASRPRTSGREGKADTQYF. DNA for the CDR3: TGTGCCAGCAGACCGAGGACTAGCGGGAGGGAAGGTAAAGCAGATACGCAGTATTTT.

V is TRBV6-4 and J is TRBJ2-3; 7 nucleotides align to TRBD1. With V trimmed by 5 bases and J by 8 bases, 4 bases remained unmatched. Per germline, CDR1 MRHNA and CDR2 SNTAGT. The CDR3 loop spans 12 amino acids. The CDR3 sequence: CASSQDRVTQYF. CDR3 in DNA: TGTGCCAGCAGTCAAGACAGGGTTACGCAGTATTTT.

This clone was counted between two and nine times. The chain uses TRBV10-3 and TRBJ1-1; 12 positions match TRBD1. Per germline, CDR1 ENHRY and CDR2 SYGVKD. The CDR3 covers 19 residues. J was trimmed by 1 base and V by 6 bases; bases with no gene match: 15. CDR3 sequence (DNA): TGTGCCATCAGCGAACTATTCACGGGGGGACAGGGGGCGAACACTGAAGCTTTCTTT. As protein: CAISELFTGGQGANTEAFF.

V usage is TRBV6-4 and J usage is TRBJ2-1; the D call may be TRBD1 or TRBD2 (6 bases each). Germline-derived CDR1 and CDR2 are MRHNA and SNTAGT. V was trimmed by 0 bases and J by 11 bases, leaving 8 bases between them. The CDR3 has 12 amino acids. CDR3 sequence reads: CASSDSGGKQFF. CDR3 DNA sequence: TGTGCCAGCAGTGACTCAGGGGGGAAGCAGTTCTTC.

The rearrangement joins TRBV6-5 to TRBJ2-2; the D call may be TRBD1 or TRBD2 (5 bases each). The CDR3 is 14 residues long. The germline V gene has CDR1 MNHEY and CDR2 SVGAGI. Trimming took off 2 bases at V and 4 bases at J, with 8 bases between the two ends. The CDR3 region has the DNA TGTGCCAGCAGTTACGGGGGTTTCACCGGGGAGCTGTTTTTT. Translation: CASSYGGFTGELFF.

V and J are TRBV7-6 and TRBJ1-4, with 8 positions matching TRBD1. Germline V gene data show CDR1 as SGHVS and CDR2 as FNYEAQ. Trimming took 5 bases from V and 8 from J; bases not matched to a gene: 13. The CDR3 length is 16 residues. CDR3 region: CASSLYGDRQGEKLFF. The DNA of the CDR3 is TGTGCCAGCAGCCTATACGGGGACAGGCAGGGAGAAAAACTGTTTTTT.

This chain joins TRBV14 and TRBJ2-5, with 10 positions matching TRBD1. The CDR3 runs to 15 residues. The junction had 10 bases not matched to a gene; V was cut back by 5 bases and J by 7 bases. Germline loops: CDR1 SGHDN, CDR2 FVKESK. The CDR3 coding sequence is TGTGCCAGCAGCTCGGGACAGGGGTTTAGCGGGACCCAGTACTTC. Translating gives CASSSGQGFSGTQYF.

The chain links TRBV7-8 to TRBJ1-5, with 7 bases aligning to TRBD1. Germline V gene sequence: CDR1 SGHVS, CDR2 FQNEAQ. The CDR3 sequence is 15 residues long. With 2 bases clipped from V and 0 bases from J, the junction kept 1 base outside the gene matches. The CDR3 loop reads CASSLQGGSNQPQHF. CDR3 in DNA: TGTGCCAGCAGCTTACAGGGGGGTAGCAATCAGCCCCAGCATTTT.

CDR3 loop: CASSLDGRRGYEQYF. CDR3 in DNA: TGTGCCAGCAGCCTCGACGGCAGACGAGGTTACGAGCAGTACTTC. The chain carries TRBV7-2 and TRBJ2-7, with D hard to call. V dropped 5 bases and J dropped 4 bases, with 18 bases sitting between them. Per germline, CDR1 SGHTA and CDR2 FQGNSA. This CDR3 region has 15 residues.

The chain links TRBV5-6 to TRBJ1-2; no firm D call. The germline V gene has CDR1 SGHDT and CDR2 YYEEEE. There are 14 residues in the CDR3. V lost 0 bases, J lost 1 base, and 7 bases lay in between. The CDR3 DNA reads TGTGCCAGCAGCTTGGCACGGCTTAACTATGGCTACACCTTC. Amino acid sequence: CASSLARLNYGYTF. The whole variable domain, remainder taken from reference TRBV5-6 and TRBJ1-2, is DAGVTQSPTHLIKTRGQQVTLRCSPKSGHDTVSWYQQALGQGPQFIFQYYEEEERQRGNFPDRFSGHQFPNYSSELNVNALLLGDSALYLCASSLARLNYGYTFGSGTRLTVV.

V and J are TRBV4-1 and TRBJ2-1; the match to TRBD2 covers 10 bases. From germline, CDR1 is MGHRA and CDR2 YSYEKL. The junction had 10 bases not matched to a gene; V was cut back by 1 base and J by 7 bases. This CDR3 spans 17 amino acids. DNA for the CDR3: TGCGCCAGCAGCCAAGGAAGTTCGCTAGCGGGGGTAAATGAGCAGTTCTTC. Translating gives CASSQGSSLAGVNEQFF.

The chain uses TRBV5-8 and TRBJ1-1; the match to TRBD1 covers 10 bases. This CDR3 is built from 16 residues. Germline CDR1 SGHTS, CDR2 YDEGEE. Trimming cost V 0 bases and J 5 bases; bases outside gene matches: 7. Here the CDR3 reads CASSLGTGGIATEAFF. The CDR3 DNA is TGTGCCAGCAGCTTGGGGACAGGGGGGATTGCTACTGAAGCTTTCTTT.

In nucleotides, the CDR3 is TGTGCCAGCAGCCCCTACCTTGACAGGGTTGGAAACACCATATATTTT. Translating it yields CASSPYLDRVGNTIYF. The chain carries TRBV9 and TRBJ1-3, with TRBD1 identical over 7 bases. The CDR3 sequence is 16 residues long. J was trimmed by 3 bases and V by 4 bases; bases with no gene match: 10. The germline gives CDR1 SGDLS, CDR2 YYNGEE. Full variable domain (remainder filled in from reference TRBV9 and TRBJ1-3): DSGVTQTPKHLITATGQRVTLRCSPRSGDLSVYWYQQSLDQGLQFLIQYYNGEERAKGNILERFSAQQFPDLHSELNLSSLELGDSALYFCASSPYLDRVGNTIYFGEGSWLTVV.

The gene calls are TRBV29-1 and TRBJ1-1, with D possibly TRBD1 on 5 matching bases. The CDR3 has 10 amino acids. Trimming removed 4 bases at V and 5 bases at J, with 5 bases between. Germline loops: CDR1 SQVTM, CDR2 ANQGSEA. The CDR3, as DNA: TGCAGCGTTGGGGGGACTGAAGCTTTCTTT. This sequence encodes CSVGGTEAFF.

The gene calls are TRBV27 and TRBJ2-5, with D maybe TRBD2 (5 bases). This CDR3 has 18 residues. The V gene lost 3 bases and the J gene lost 2 bases, with 22 bases spanning the gap. From germline, CDR1 is MNHEY and CDR2 SMNVEV (reference sequence). The CDR3 nucleotides read TGTGCCAGCAGTTTCCCCGGGATTGCGCCCGTCGGGCAAGAGACCCAGTACTTC. It is translated as CASSFPGIAPVGQETQYF.

The J gene is TRBJ2-1, the V gene TRBV2, with TRBD2 identical over 12 bases. CDR1 SNHLY and CDR2 FYNNEI come from the germline V gene. V shed 2 bases and J 5 bases; nucleotides not matched to a gene: 7. The CDR3 covers 17 residues. In nucleotides, the CDR3 is TGTGCCAGCAGTGAAAGCCTAGCGGGGGGGCCCCACAATGAGCAGTTCTTC. Encoded protein: CASSESLAGGPHNEQFF.

This clone was seen a handful of times. The chain links TRBV25-1 to TRBJ1-1; D might be TRBD1 (5 bases). Germline assignment: CDR1 MGHDK and CDR2 SYGVNS. V dropped 8 bases and J dropped 7 bases, with 20 bases sitting between them. This CDR3 spans 14 amino acids. The DNA for the CDR3 is TGTGCCAGCCATCTGGGCGGGGGTACAGGTGAAGCTTTCTTT. This gives the protein CASHLGGGTGEAFF.

This rearrangement joins TRBV5-1 to TRBJ1-4; perhaps TRBD1 as D (5 bases). CDR1 and CDR2 (germline): SGHRS, YFSETQ. The V end lost 7 bases, the J end lost 8 bases, and 18 bases lay between the germline ends. There are 14 residues in the CDR3. The CDR3 region is CASYGGLGSEKLFF. Written as DNA, the CDR3 is TGCGCCAGCTACGGGGGGTTGGGTTCGGAAAAACTGTTTTTT.

This sequence joins TRBV15 and TRBJ1-3, with D unclear. The germline V and J ends were trimmed by 0 bases and 4 bases, with 7 bases remaining between them. The length of the CDR3 is 14 residues. Looked up from germline, CDR1 is LNHNV and CDR2 is YYDKDF (reference sequence). In DNA, the CDR3 is TGTGCCACCAGCAGAGAGGGATTCGGAAACACCATATATTTT. It codes for CATSREGFGNTIYF.

The CDR3 spells CAWSVLSSWGQGELFF. DNA of the CDR3: TGTGCCTGGAGTGTACTGTCCTCTTGGGGGCAGGGGGAGCTGTTTTTT. The chain is built from TRBV30 and TRBJ2-2; possibly TRBD1 for D (6 bases). Between the trimmed V and J ends, which lost 0 bases and 8 bases, there was a span of 19 bases. Germline loops: CDR1 GTSNPN, CDR2 SVGIG (reference sequence). The CDR3 runs 16 residues.

The chain combines TRBV10-3 with TRBJ1-5; no definite D call. Between the trimmed V and J ends, which lost 0 bases and 0 bases, there was a span of 6 bases. This CDR3 has 15 amino acids. Germline values: CDR1 ENHRY, CDR2 SYGVKD. CDR3 residues: CAISESMNSNQPQHF. The CDR3 nucleotides are TGTGCCATCAGTGAGTCAATGAATAGCAATCAGCCCCAGCATTTT.

This chain uses TRBV4-2 with TRBJ2-1; the D gene is possibly TRBD2 (5 bases). V was shortened by 1 base and J by 6 bases, with 13 bases between the two germline ends. The germline CDR1 and CDR2 sequences are LGHNA and YNFKEQ. The CDR3 spans 15 residues. CDR3 sequence (DNA): TGTGCCAGCAGCCAAGGTGACGGGCTAGCCAATGAGCAGTTCTTC. Translated: CASSQGDGLANEQFF.

The gene calls are TRBV7-9 and TRBJ2-2; D call uncertain. The CDR3 covers 17 residues. V was pared by 5 bases and J by 2 bases, with 18 bases between. Germline CDR1 reads SEHNR; CDR2 reads FQNEAQ (reference sequence). The CDR3 spells CASSRPLGQKNTGELFF. CDR3 DNA sequence: TGTGCCAGCAGCCGCCCCCTAGGGCAGAAAAACACCGGGGAGCTGTTTTTT.